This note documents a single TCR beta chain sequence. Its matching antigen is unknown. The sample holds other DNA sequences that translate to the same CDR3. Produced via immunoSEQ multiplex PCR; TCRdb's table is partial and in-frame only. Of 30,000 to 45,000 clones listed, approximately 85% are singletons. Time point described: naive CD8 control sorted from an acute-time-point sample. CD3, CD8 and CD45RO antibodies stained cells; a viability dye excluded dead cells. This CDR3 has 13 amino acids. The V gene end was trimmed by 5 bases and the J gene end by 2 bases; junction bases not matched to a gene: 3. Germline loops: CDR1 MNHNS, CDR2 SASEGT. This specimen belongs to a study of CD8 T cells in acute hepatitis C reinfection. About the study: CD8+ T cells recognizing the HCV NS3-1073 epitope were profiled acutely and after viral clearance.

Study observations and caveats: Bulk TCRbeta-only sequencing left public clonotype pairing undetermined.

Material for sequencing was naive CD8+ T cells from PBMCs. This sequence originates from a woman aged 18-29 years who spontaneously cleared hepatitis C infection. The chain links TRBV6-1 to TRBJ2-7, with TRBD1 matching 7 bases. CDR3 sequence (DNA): TGTGCCAGCAGTTTGACAGGGCCCTACGAGCAGTACTTC. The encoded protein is CASSLTGPYEQYF.